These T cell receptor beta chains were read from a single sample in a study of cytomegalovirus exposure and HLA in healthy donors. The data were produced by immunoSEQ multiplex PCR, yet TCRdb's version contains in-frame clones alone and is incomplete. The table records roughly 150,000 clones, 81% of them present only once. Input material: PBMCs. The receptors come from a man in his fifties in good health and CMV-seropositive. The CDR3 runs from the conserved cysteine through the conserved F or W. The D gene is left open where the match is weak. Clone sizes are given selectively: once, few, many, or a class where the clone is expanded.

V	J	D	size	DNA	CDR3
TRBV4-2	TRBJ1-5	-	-	TGTGCCAGCAGCCAAGGTCCCAGGGTTGGCAATCAGCCCCAGCATTTT	CASSQGPRVGNQPQHF
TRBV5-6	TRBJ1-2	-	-	TGTGCCAGCAGCTTGGACGGACAGATTTCCTATGGCTACACCTTC	CASSLDGQISYGYTF
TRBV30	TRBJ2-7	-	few	TGTGCCTGGAGTGTACGGGGCGAGCAGTACTTC	CAWSVRGEQYF
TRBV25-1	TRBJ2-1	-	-	TGTGCCAGCATCGGACAGAAGAGCTCCTACAATGAGCAGTTCTTC	CASIGQKSSYNEQFF
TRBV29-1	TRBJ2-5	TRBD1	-	TGCAGCGTTGAAGACACAGGGGGCACAGAGACCCAGTACTTC	CSVEDTGGTETQYF
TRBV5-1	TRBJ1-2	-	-	TGCGCCAGCAGCTTGGTGGAGGAGGGAAAAGGGGGCTACACCTTC	CASSLVEEGKGGYTF
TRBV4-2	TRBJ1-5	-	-	TGTGCCAGCAGCCAACTCGACAGGCCTGATCAGCCCCAGCATTTT	CASSQLDRPDQPQHF
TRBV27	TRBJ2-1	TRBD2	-	TGTGCCAGCAACCGGGGCGGGAGGGATTACAATGAGCAGTTCTTC	CASNRGGRDYNEQFF
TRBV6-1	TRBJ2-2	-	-	TGTGCCACCAGACAAGGACTGACGAACACCGGGGAGCTGTTTTTT	CATRQGLTNTGELFF
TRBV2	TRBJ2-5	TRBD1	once	TGTGCCAGCAATCGACAGGGACCACCTCAAGAGACCCAGTACTTC	CASNRQGPPQETQYF
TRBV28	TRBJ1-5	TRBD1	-	TGTGCCAGCAGTGTACAGGGGTTGGATCAGCCCCAGCATTTT	CASSVQGLDQPQHF
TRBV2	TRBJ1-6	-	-	TGTGCCAGCAGTTCTTTCAGTTCCAGGCCCCTCCACTTT	CASSSFSSRPLHF
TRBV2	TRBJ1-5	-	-	TGTGCCAGCAGTGGGGGACCGATTAGCGGGCAGCCCCAGCATTTT	CASSGGPISGQPQHF
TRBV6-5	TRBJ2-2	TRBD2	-	TGTGCCAGCAGGCGGGGGGCCAACACCGGGGAGCTGTTTTTT	CASRRGANTGELFF
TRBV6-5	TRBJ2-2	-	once	TGTGCCAGCAGTTATCTGGGGCTTAACACCGGGGAGCTGTTTTTT	CASSYLGLNTGELFF
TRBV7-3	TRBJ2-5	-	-	TGTGCCAGCAGCCCTGGGGGGGCTCAAGAGACCCAGTACTTC	CASSPGGAQETQYF
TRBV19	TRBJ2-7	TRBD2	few	TGTGCCAGTAGTATAGATTTTAGCGGGAGAAACTACGAGCAGTACTTC	CASSIDFSGRNYEQYF
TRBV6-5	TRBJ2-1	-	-	TGTGCCAGCAGTTACTCGACGGGTGAGCAGTTCTTC	CASSYSTGEQFF
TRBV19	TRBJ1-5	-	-	TGTGCCACTAGTATAAGCCAGGGCAGTCAGCCCCAGCATTTT	CATSISQGSQPQHF
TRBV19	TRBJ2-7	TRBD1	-	TGTGCCAGTAGCGGGGGGACAGGGGGCTACGAGCAGTACTTC	CASSGGTGGYEQYF
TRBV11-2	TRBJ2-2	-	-	TGTGCCAGCAGCTTAGCGGTTTTTGGGGAGCTGTTTTTT	CASSLAVFGELFF
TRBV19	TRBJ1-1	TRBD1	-	TGTGCCAGTAGGGACAGGCGGAACACTGAAGCTTTCTTT	CASRDRRNTEAFF
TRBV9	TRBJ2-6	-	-	TGTGCCAGCAGCTCGACAGTCCGTGCCGGGGCCAACGTCCTGACTTTC	CASSSTVRAGANVLTF
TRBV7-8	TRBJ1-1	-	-	TGTGCCAGCAGCACCCCACGGGTGTTCAACACTGAAGCTTTCTTT	CASSTPRVFNTEAFF
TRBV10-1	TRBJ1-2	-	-	TGCGCCAGCAGTCCCAGATATTTCGGCCAGCGGGGCTACACCTTC	CASSPRYFGQRGYTF
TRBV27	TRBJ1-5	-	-	TGTGCCAGCAGTTTTTCCAGTTATCAGCCCCAGCATTTT	CASSFSSYQPQHF
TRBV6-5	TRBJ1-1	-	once	TGTGCCAGCAGTTACTCGGGACTTGGTGGTGCTGAAGCTTTCTTT	CASSYSGLGGAEAFF
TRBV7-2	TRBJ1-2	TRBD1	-	TGTGCCAGCAGCTTAGGACAGGGGGACGGCTACACCTTC	CASSLGQGDGYTF
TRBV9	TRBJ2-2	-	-	TGTGCCAGCAGCGTAGATAGTAGGGGCGAGCTGTTTTTT	CASSVDSRGELFF
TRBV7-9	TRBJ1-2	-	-	TGTGCCAGCAGCTCGCCGGTCGCACAGCTGTATGGCTACACCTTC	CASSSPVAQLYGYTF
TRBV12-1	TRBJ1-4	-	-	TGTGCCAGCAGCTTTGCAGGGGGCGGCGAAAAACTGTTTTTT	CASSFAGGGEKLFF
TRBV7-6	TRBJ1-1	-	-	TGTGCCAGCAGCCCTCGCTGGGGAGCGAACACTGAAGCTTTCTTT	CASSPRWGANTEAFF
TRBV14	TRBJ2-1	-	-	TGTGCCAGCAGCCCCTCGGGGACAACTAGGAATGAGCAGTTCTTC	CASSPSGTTRNEQFF
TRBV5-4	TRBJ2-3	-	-	TGTGCCAGCAGCGTCCCTAGCAGGAGTGGGGCAGATACGCAGTATTTT	CASSVPSRSGADTQYF
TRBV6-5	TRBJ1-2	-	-	TGTGCCAGCAGTTACTCCGACGACAGGCTTCGAGGCTACACCTTC	CASSYSDDRLRGYTF
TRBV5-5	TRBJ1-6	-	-	TGTGCCAGCAGCTTATCTGGACAGTCGCGGTATAATTCACCCCTCCACTTT	CASSLSGQSRYNSPLHF
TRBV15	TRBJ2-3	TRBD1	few	TGTGCCACCAGCTACGGGACAGGGAGCACAGATACGCAGTATTTT	CATSYGTGSTDTQYF
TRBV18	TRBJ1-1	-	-	TGTGCCAGCTCACCACACCGGGAATGGAACACTGAAGCTTTCTTT	CASSPHREWNTEAFF
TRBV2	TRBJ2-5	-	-	TGTGCCAGGAGCTTGAACCAAGAGACCCAGTACTTC	CARSLNQETQYF
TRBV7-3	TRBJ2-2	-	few	TGTGCCAGCAGCCCCGGTACAGGCACCGGGGAGCTGTTTTTT	CASSPGTGTGELFF
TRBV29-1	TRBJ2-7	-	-	TGCAGCGTAGGAGACAGGCCCTCCTACGAGCAGTACTTC	CSVGDRPSYEQYF
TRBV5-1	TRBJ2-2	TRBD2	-	TGCGCCAGCAGCCCTGGCGGGGGGCGAAGCACCGGGGAGCTGTTTTTT	CASSPGGGRSTGELFF
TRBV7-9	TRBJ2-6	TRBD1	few	TGTGCCAGCAGCCAGCTGGGACAGGGTTATGGGGCCAACGTCCTGACTTTC	CASSQLGQGYGANVLTF
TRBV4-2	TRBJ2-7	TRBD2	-	TGTGCCAGCAGCCAGGCAAGTCTAGCGGGAGTCTTCTACGAGCAGTACTTC	CASSQASLAGVFYEQYF